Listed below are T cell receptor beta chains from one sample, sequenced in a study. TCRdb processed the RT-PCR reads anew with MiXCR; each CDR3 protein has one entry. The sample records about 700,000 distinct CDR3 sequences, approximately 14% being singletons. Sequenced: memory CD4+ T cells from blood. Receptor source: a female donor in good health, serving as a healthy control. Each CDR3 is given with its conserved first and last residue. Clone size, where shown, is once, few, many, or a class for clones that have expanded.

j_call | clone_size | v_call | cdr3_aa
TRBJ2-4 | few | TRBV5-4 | CASSLNDRGVDF
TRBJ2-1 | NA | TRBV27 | CASTHINYNEQFF
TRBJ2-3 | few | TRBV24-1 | CATSASDRGGDTQYF
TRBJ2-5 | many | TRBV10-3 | CAIRRGLQETQYF
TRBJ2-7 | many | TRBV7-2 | CASSPGQANYEQYF
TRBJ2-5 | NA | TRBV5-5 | CASSWGGQLEETQYF
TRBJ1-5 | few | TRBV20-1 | CSASLGDQPQHF
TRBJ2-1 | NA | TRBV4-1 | CASSQKFPSSYNEQFF
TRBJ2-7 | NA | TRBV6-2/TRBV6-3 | CASSYQRRTHSYEQYF
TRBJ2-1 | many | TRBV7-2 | CASSSTGMGHNEQFF
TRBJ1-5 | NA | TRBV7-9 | CASSLEGRGRSNQPQHF
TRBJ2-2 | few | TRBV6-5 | CASSYLPGGGELFF
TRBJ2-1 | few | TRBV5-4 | CASSLAGVGATTGEQFF
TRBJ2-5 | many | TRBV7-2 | CASSSYGPQETQYF
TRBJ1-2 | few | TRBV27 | CASSFSTGSGYTF
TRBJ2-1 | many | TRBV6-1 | CASTLGLAGVNEQFF
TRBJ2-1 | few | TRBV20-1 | CSATSGIPNEQFF
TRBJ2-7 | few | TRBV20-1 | CSARDWLAGGPGEQYF
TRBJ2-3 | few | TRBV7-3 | CASSPPGGAVVQYF
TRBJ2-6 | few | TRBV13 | CASSLASGPPSGANVLTF
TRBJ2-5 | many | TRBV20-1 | CSARPPQETQYF
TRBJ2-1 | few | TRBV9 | CASSTFIPSSYNEQFF
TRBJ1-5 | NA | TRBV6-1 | CASSGLINQPQHF
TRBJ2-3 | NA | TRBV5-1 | CASSGSRSTDTQYF
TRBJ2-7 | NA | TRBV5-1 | CASSPAGGSYEQYF
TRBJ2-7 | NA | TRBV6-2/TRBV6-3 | CASNSGTYEQYF
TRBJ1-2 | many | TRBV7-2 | CASSSDRVGYTF
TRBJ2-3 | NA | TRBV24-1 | CATSDLGGSSTDTQYF
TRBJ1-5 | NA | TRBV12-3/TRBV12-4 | CASSLKRNQPQHF
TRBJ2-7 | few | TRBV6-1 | CASSEPMAPYEQYF
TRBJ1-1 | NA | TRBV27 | CASLSPGLYTEAFF
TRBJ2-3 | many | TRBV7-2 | CASSAKRFTDTQYF
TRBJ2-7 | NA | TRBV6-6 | CASRLRVERLEQYF
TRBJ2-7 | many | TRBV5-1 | CASSFLDEQYF
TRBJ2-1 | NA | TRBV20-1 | CSAPDRRGDHEQFF
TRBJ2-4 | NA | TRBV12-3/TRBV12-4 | CASSFGPGGNIQYF
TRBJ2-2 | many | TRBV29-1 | CSVGRDRPTGELFF
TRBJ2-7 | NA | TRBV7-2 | CASSQTLGQSYEQYF
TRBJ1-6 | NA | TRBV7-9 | CASSFGTGEVSPLHF
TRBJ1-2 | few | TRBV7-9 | CASTKAVYGYTF
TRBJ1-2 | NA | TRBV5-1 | CASSLEGALYDYTF
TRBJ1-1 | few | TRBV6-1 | CASSDLAGGGTEAFF
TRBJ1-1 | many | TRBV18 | CASSPERGTEAFF
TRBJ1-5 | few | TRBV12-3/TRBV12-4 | CASSFQGTIQPQHF
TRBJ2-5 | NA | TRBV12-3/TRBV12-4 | CASNSRGRRETQYF
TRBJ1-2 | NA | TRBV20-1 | CSARESTGGNYGYTF
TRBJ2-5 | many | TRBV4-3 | CASSRKTGLIETQYF
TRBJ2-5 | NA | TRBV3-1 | CASSRGLAAETQYF
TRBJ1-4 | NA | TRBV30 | CAWMDREAPNEKLFF
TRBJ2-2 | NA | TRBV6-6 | CASHLGGGVGTGELFF
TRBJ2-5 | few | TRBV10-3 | CAIGGQTEETQYF
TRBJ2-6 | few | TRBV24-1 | CATSDRYTGTGSGANVLTF
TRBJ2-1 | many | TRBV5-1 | CASSGDIHNEQFF